This TCR beta chain is from a study of cytomegalovirus exposure and HLA in healthy donors. Vbeta (60) and Jbeta (13) primers were used in the PCR. Method: immunoSEQ multiplex PCR; TCRdb's copy keeps in-frame clones and lacks some. The sample carries 100,000 or so clones, approximately 78% recorded once. V was cut by 4 bases and J by 5 bases, with 17 bases left in between. The CDR3 is 14 residues long. Germline CDR1 SQVTM, CDR2 ANQGSEA. The chain has TRBV29-1 and TRBJ1-1, with D possibly TRBD1 on 5 matching bases. Sequenced: PBMCs. The origin of this receptor is a woman aged 40 to 55 in good health and CMV-seropositive. The CDR3 nucleotides read TGCAGCGTTGGATACCGGGGGTTCGGGACTGAAGCTTTCTTT. As protein: CSVGYRGFGTEAFF.